A selection of T cell receptor beta chains follows, all from one sample in a study of siplizumab effects on memory and regulatory T cells. TCRdb keeps only in-frame clones here, not all; method: immunoSEQ multiplex PCR. This table has some 110,000 clones, approximately 93% appearing once. Sequencing used Tregs sorted from blood. The receptors shown here come from a human donor in good health. Both conserved end residues are part of each CDR3. Fields, in order: V gene, J gene, D gene, clone size, CDR3 protein, CDR3 DNA. A D gene is named only where the DNA matches it firmly. Clone size, where shown, is once, few, many, or a class for clones that have expanded.

TRBV2	TRBJ2-7	-	-	CASSQDSYEQYF	TGTGCCAGCAGCCAAGACAGTTACGAGCAGTACTTC
TRBV11-3	TRBJ2-1	-	-	CASSRWTEGNNEQFF	TGTGCCAGCAGCCGATGGACAGAAGGGAACAATGAGCAGTTCTTC
TRBV5-1	TRBJ1-1	-	-	CASSRGQEAFF	TGCGCCAGCAGCCGGGGTCAGGAAGCTTTCTTT
TRBV5-4	TRBJ1-2	-	-	CASSLKGGNRAMSGGYTF	TGTGCCAGCAGCTTGAAGGGAGGGAACAGGGCAATGTCTGGTGGCTACACCTTC
TRBV6-1	TRBJ1-2	-	-	CASSELPGGYTF	TGTGCCAGCAGTGAACTGCCGGGTGGCTACACCTTC
TRBV5-1	TRBJ1-1	-	-	CASSFVTGLGGAEAFF	TGCGCCAGCAGCTTTGTTACCGGATTGGGGGGAGCTGAAGCTTTCTTT
TRBV6-1	TRBJ2-7	TRBD1	-	CASSRDRGYEQYF	TGTGCCAGCAGTAGGGACAGGGGGTACGAGCAGTACTTC
TRBV7-9	TRBJ2-5	-	once	CASEPAGNWETQYF	TGTGCCAGCGAGCCGGCAGGGAATTGGGAGACCCAGTACTTC
TRBV18	TRBJ1-5	-	-	CASSLEQLSNQPQHF	TGTGCCAGCTCACTCGAACAGCTTAGCAATCAGCCCCAGCATTTT
TRBV7-7	TRBJ2-5	-	-	CATRGAGETQYF	TGTGCTACCAGGGGGGCCGGGGAGACCCAGTACTTC
TRBV30	TRBJ1-5	-	-	CAWSFQYSNQPQHF	TGTGCCTGGAGTTTCCAGTATAGCAATCAGCCCCAGCATTTT
TRBV6-4	TRBJ2-3	TRBD2	-	CASSDDSREGTDTQYF	TGTGCCAGCAGTGACGATTCCCGGGAGGGCACAGATACGCAGTATTTT
TRBV2	TRBJ2-7	-	-	CASSLTGQSYEQYF	TGTGCCAGCAGCTTGACAGGCCAATCCTACGAGCAGTACTTC
TRBV27	TRBJ2-2	-	once	CASGTLKNTGELFF	TGTGCCAGTGGGACACTAAAGAACACCGGGGAGCTGTTTTTT
TRBV19	TRBJ1-5	-	-	CASSTQVEQPQHF	TGTGCCAGTAGTACCCAGGTTGAACAGCCCCAGCATTTT
TRBV5-1	TRBJ2-3	-	-	CASSLGASVSDTQYF	TGCGCCAGCAGCTTAGGGGCCAGTGTCTCTGATACGCAGTATTTT
TRBV18	TRBJ1-5	TRBD1	-	CASSPAGQGNQPQHF	TGTGCCAGCTCACCTGCGGGACAGGGCAATCAGCCCCAGCATTTT
TRBV6-6	TRBJ1-2	-	-	CASSYLSGGSGYTF	TGTGCCAGCAGTTACTTGAGCGGGGGCTCTGGCTACACCTTC
TRBV18	TRBJ1-5	-	few	CASSPDSIQPQHF	TGTGCCAGCTCACCAGACAGTATTCAGCCCCAGCATTTT
TRBV5-6	TRBJ1-2	TRBD1	-	CASTLRQGAAYGYTF	TGTGCCAGCACCCTTCGACAGGGGGCTGCCTATGGCTACACCTTC
TRBV19	TRBJ1-2	-	-	CASSAEEGEGGYTF	TGTGCCAGTAGCGCGGAAGAGGGGGAAGGCGGCTACACCTTC
TRBV5-6	TRBJ1-4	-	-	CASSLRPAWGATNEKLFF	TGTGCCAGCAGCTTGCGGCCAGCTTGGGGCGCAACTAATGAAAAACTGTTTTTT
TRBV7-6	TRBJ2-7	TRBD2	-	CASSLVAGGPNEQYF	TGTGCCAGCAGCTTAGTGGCGGGAGGGCCAAACGAGCAGTACTTC
TRBV7-9	TRBJ2-7	-	-	CASSLVGFYEQYF	TGTGCCAGCAGCTTAGTGGGTTTTTACGAGCAGTACTTC